Listed here is a single T cell receptor (beta chain). Original processing methods: Researchers report that nucleated cell counts were estimated from reference gene primer amplification. Sequencing was performed with immunoSEQ multiplex PCR; in TCRdb, only in-frame clones are kept and a portion is missing. The V and J calls and clone size are taken from that table; D and trimming were inferred from the DNA. Of about 49,000 clones detected, around 87% appear once; the ten largest clones hold 4.7%. The entry originates in a study of blood T cell repertoires in COVID-19. Study background: Italy, Spain and the United States were the sources of the convalescent and acute COVID-19 samples. T cells, B-cell-depleted T cells, or PBMCs supplied cDNA or gDNA.

Germline CDR1 reads MNHEY; CDR2 reads SVGAGI. The CDR3 is made up of 13 amino acids. Trimming stripped 11 bases from V and 2 bases from J, with 14 bases between. Sequencing was performed on peripheral blood. V gene TRBV6-5 combines with J gene TRBJ2-3; the D gene is possibly TRBD1 (6 bases). The receptor was derived from a human donor in a cohort sampled during active COVID-19. The CDR3 sequence is CAGSRDITDTQYF. The CDR3, as DNA: TGTGCCGGATCACGGGACATCACAGATACGCAGTATTTT.